The 28 T cell receptor beta chains presented below share a single source sample, sequenced in a study of low-dose radiotherapy and immunotherapy resistance in tumors. Time point: before trial treatment. Both TCRalpha and TCRbeta chains were reverse transcribed with V-gene-specific primers. TCR amplification involved approximately 20 PCR cycles with a constant-region primer and V-primer adapter. TCRdb re-called the reads through MiXCR, storing one row per CDR3 protein. The sample holds some 57,000 distinct CDR3 sequences; about 25% are singletons and the top ten take 5.7%. The starting material was PBMCs, obtained before treatment. These receptors came from a male donor with prostate cancer.

This clonotype was seen at least ten times. This chain joins TRBV19 and TRBJ2-4; the D is unclear. Germline values: CDR1 LNHDA, CDR2 SQIVND (reference sequence). V was pared by 6 bases and J by 2 bases, with 17 bases between. The CDR3 covers 16 residues. CDR3 nucleotide sequence: TGTGCCAGTAGCCCCAGGATTGGGCCGACCAAAAACATTCAGTACTTC. It yields the protein CASSPRIGPTKNIQYF.

V gene TRBV10-3 combines with J gene TRBJ2-7, with D tentatively TRBD2 (6 bases). V was clipped by 9 bases and J by 3 bases, with 15 bases between them. This CDR3 contains 13 residues. CDR1 is ENHRY, CDR2 SYGVKD, per germline. CDR3 sequence: CAIPGLSGYEQYF. The CDR3 region has the DNA TGTGCCATTCCGGGACTGTCGGGCTACGAGCAGTACTTC.

This clonotype was counted many times. The chain carries TRBV7-9 and TRBJ2-3, with D perhaps given as TRBD1 or TRBD2 (5 bases each). There are 20 residues in the CDR3. The ends were cut back, 7 bases at V and 4 bases at J, with 33 bases in the middle. Germline CDR1 and CDR2: SEHNR and FQNEAQ (reference sequence). Here the CDR3 reads CASISNPEPSGGSRADTQYF. The CDR3 DNA sequence: TGTGCCAGCATCTCAAATCCCGAGCCGAGTGGGGGATCAAGGGCAGATACGCAGTATTTT.

This clonotype appeared many times. The chain recombines TRBV20-1 with TRBJ1-3, with D possibly TRBD1 on 5 matching bases. V shed 0 bases and J shed 3 bases, with 12 bases lying between them. CDR3 length: 15 residues. Germline loops: CDR1 DFQATT, CDR2 SNEGSKA (reference sequence). In nucleotides, the CDR3 is TGCAGTGCTAGAGATGGCGGGGGGGTTGGAAACACCATATATTTT. As protein: CSARDGGGVGNTIYF.

This clonotype was found many times. The rearrangement joins TRBV27 to TRBJ2-1; 8 nucleotides line up with TRBD2. CDR3 length: 15 amino acids. The junction had 9 bases not matched to a gene; V was cut back by 4 bases and J by 7 bases. The germline V gene has CDR1 MNHEY and CDR2 SMNVEV (reference sequence). The CDR3 nucleotides are TGTGCCAGCAGTTCGGACGGGACTAGTATAAATGAGCAGTTCTTC. As protein: CASSSDGTSINEQFF.

This clonotype was seen many times. The genes are TRBV20-1 and TRBJ2-3, with TRBD2 as a possible D gene (5 bases). The CDR3 runs to 15 residues. Looked up from germline, CDR1 is DFQATT and CDR2 is SNEGSKA (reference sequence). Trimming cost V 0 bases and J 3 bases, with 13 bases left between them. The CDR3 DNA is TGCAGTGCTAGAGATAACAGCGGAGTAACAGATACGCAGTATTTT. This gives the protein CSARDNSGVTDTQYF.

V gene TRBV9 combines with J gene TRBJ1-1; D not resolved. With 0 bases removed from V and 3 bases from J, the gap between germline ends came to 3 bases. Germline CDR1 SGDLS, CDR2 YYNGEE. This CDR3 is built from 12 residues. This chain's CDR3 is CASSVGDTEAFF. The DNA for the CDR3 is TGTGCCAGCAGCGTAGGGGACACTGAAGCTTTCTTT.

This clonotype was counted a single time. A read error is likely here: a far larger clone is one base away. The chain uses TRBV6-6 and TRBJ1-5; no clear D. CDR1 and CDR2 (germline): MNHNY, SVGAGI (reference sequence). The CDR3 is 13 amino acids. DNA for the CDR3: TGTGCCAGCAGTGAAACCAGGACCTGGCCCCATCATTTT. This sequence encodes CASSETRTWPHHF.

This clonotype appeared many times. The chain has TRBV6-2 or TRBV6-3 and TRBJ1-1, with D unclear. This CDR3 has 15 residues. Trimming left V 6 bases short and J 1 base short, with 15 bases between. CDR1 is MNHEY and CDR2 is SVGEGT in the germline V gene. This chain's CDR3 is CASSLSPIPNTEAFF. CDR3 sequence (DNA): TGTGCCAGCAGCTTAAGCCCCATTCCGAACACTGAAGCTTTCTTT.

This clonotype appeared many times. A junction boundary mismatches the germline segment, possibly from a read error. The chain employs TRBV10-2 and TRBJ2-3; no clear D gene. Germline V CDR1 and CDR2: WSHSY, SAAADI. The CDR3 consists of 12 residues. CDR3: CAASAFTDTQYF. The CDR3 DNA reads as TGTGCCGCTTCCGCCTTCACAGATACGCAGTATTTT.

This clonotype was seen repeatedly, ten times or more. The J gene is TRBJ2-1, the V gene TRBV5-1; 8 nucleotides agree with TRBD2. Germline CDR1 reads SGHRS; CDR2 reads YFSETQ. This CDR3 comprises 16 residues. V gave up 4 bases and J gave up 4 bases; unmatched junction bases: 10. The CDR3 bases are TGCGCCAGCAGCCTTCTCGGGGCTAGCGGGTACAATGAGCAGTTCTTC. This sequence encodes CASSLLGASGYNEQFF.

This clonotype has at least ten counts. J is TRBJ2-7 and V is TRBV20-1; TRBD2 aligns across 12 bases. CDR3 size: 15 residues. Germline CDR1 is DFQATT and CDR2 is SNEGSKA (reference sequence). J lost 4 bases, V lost 5 bases, and 9 bases had no gene match. The CDR3 loop reads CSASHSSGREYEQYF. Written as DNA, the CDR3 is TGCAGTGCTTCCCACTCTAGCGGGAGGGAATACGAGCAGTACTTC.

This clonotype was seen ten or more times. This chain joins TRBV9 and TRBJ2-5; possibly TRBD1 or TRBD2 for D (6 bases each). The V and J ends lost 0 bases and 5 bases respectively, with 11 bases between them. The CDR3 extends over 14 amino acids. CDR1 is SGDLS, CDR2 YYNGEE, per germline. CDR3 DNA: TGTGCCAGCAGCGTAGGTGGGGGGCTGGAGACCCAGTACTTC. It yields the protein CASSVGGGLETQYF.

This clonotype was counted ten times or more. This chain connects TRBV5-1 to TRBJ1-5, with D unresolved. Trimming removed 6 bases from V and 6 bases from J, with 10 bases in between. Germline assignment: CDR1 SGHRS and CDR2 YFSETQ. This CDR3 has 12 residues. This chain's CDR3 is CASIKTGQPQHF. For the CDR3, the DNA is TGCGCCAGCATCAAGACGGGTCAGCCCCAGCATTTT.

Many counts were recorded for this clonotype. The V call is TRBV28, the J call TRBJ1-1; D might be TRBD1 (5 bases). This CDR3 comprises 16 residues. V lost 5 bases and J 0 bases, leaving 16 bases between the germline ends. Germline V gene lookup returns CDR1 MDHEN and CDR2 SYDVKM. The CDR3 reads CASSPPPGAMNTEAFF. The DNA of the CDR3 is TGTGCCAGCAGTCCTCCACCCGGGGCCATGAACACTGAAGCTTTCTTT.

This clonotype was picked up many times. The V call is TRBV7-9, the J call TRBJ2-5; possible D gene TRBD2, 5 bases. Trimming stripped 1 base from V and 1 base from J, with 13 bases between. There are 16 residues in the CDR3. Germline-derived CDR1 and CDR2 are SEHNR and FQNEAQ (reference sequence). The CDR3 is CASSLGAGGGQETQYF. The DNA for the CDR3 is TGTGCCAGCAGCTTAGGAGCAGGTGGAGGCCAAGAGACCCAGTACTTC.

Note on this clonotype: With a far larger clone one base away, a read error is the likely cause. This sequence joins TRBV5-1 and TRBJ2-1, with 11 bases that match TRBD2. CDR3 size: 14 residues. CDR1 and CDR2 from the germline V gene are SGHRS and YFSETQ. V lost 4 bases and J lost 10; bases outside the gene matches: 7. CDR3 sequence: CASSMTSGTDEQFF. CDR3 nucleotide sequence: TGCGCCAGCAGCATGACTAGCGGGACGGACGAGCAGTTCTTC.

This clonotype was counted a few times. This could be a read error, since a much larger clone is one nucleotide away. The V and J genes are TRBV28 and TRBJ1-4, with D unclear. CDR1 and CDR2 from the germline V gene are MDHEN and SYDVKM. The CDR3 sequence is 19 residues long. The CDR3 here is CASSFPSASRSATKEKLFF. CDR3 nucleotide sequence: TGTGCCAGCAGTTTCCCCTCGGCGTCCAGGAGTGCAACTAAGGAAAAACTGTTTTTT.

This clonotype was observed many times. V and J are TRBV6-8 and TRBJ2-6, with D possibly matching TRBD1 (6 bases). The V and J ends lost 6 bases and 0 bases respectively, with 15 bases between them. CDR1 and CDR2 from the germline V gene are MNHGY and SAAAGT. The CDR3 runs 17 residues. The CDR3 sequence is CASRRGHLSSGANVLTF. CDR3 coding DNA: TGTGCCAGCAGGAGGGGACACCTCAGCTCTGGGGCCAACGTCCTGACTTTC.

There are many counts of this clonotype. The V and J genes are TRBV27 and TRBJ2-1, with D possibly being TRBD1 or TRBD2 (5 bases each). Germline V gene lookup returns CDR1 MNHEY and CDR2 SMNVEV (reference sequence). V lost 5 bases to trimming and J lost 7 bases, with 15 bases between them. The CDR3 is 14 residues long. The CDR3 DNA sequence: TGTGCCAGCAGTCCCCGGGGCCTCCGTAATGAGCAGTTCTTC. Translated, it gives CASSPRGLRNEQFF.

This clonotype was seen ten or more times. V is TRBV6-5 and J is TRBJ1-6; D ambiguous. Between the trimmed V and J ends, which lost 5 bases and 10 bases, there was a span of 15 bases. CDR3 length: 14 amino acids. Germline V gene data show CDR1 as MNHEY and CDR2 as SVGAGI. The CDR3 sequence: CASSEGFRGSPLHF. The CDR3 DNA is TGTGCCAGCAGTGAGGGATTCCGCGGGTCACCCCTCCACTTT.

The J gene is TRBJ2-2, the V gene TRBV5-1; D may match TRBD1 or TRBD2 (5 bases each). The CDR3 has 15 residues. The germline V gene encodes CDR1 SGHRS and CDR2 YFSETQ. Trimming removed 0 bases at V and 6 bases at J, with 12 bases between. CDR3 coding DNA: TGCGCCAGCAGCTTGGTGTCCGGGGCTTCCGGGGAGCTGTTTTTT. This translates into CASSLVSGASGELFF. The variable domain in full, completed from reference TRBV5-1 and TRBJ2-2, reads KAGVTQTPRYLIKTRGQQVTLSCSPISGHRSVSWYQQTPGQGLQFLFEYFSETQRNKGNFPGRFSGRQFSNSRSEMNVSTLELGDSALYLCASSLVSGASGELFFGEGSRLTVL.

The rearrangement uses TRBV28 and TRBJ2-7, with D possibly being TRBD2 (5 bases). CDR3 length: 16 residues. Germline V gene sequence: CDR1 MDHEN, CDR2 SYDVKM. Deletions cut 2 bases from V and 0 bases from J, with 14 bases between. The CDR3 region has the DNA TGTGCCAGCAGTTTAGGACTGGACGCGAGCTCCTACGAGCAGTACTTC. This translates into CASSLGLDASSYEQYF.

This clonotype was detected many times. The chain couples TRBV11-2 to TRBJ2-5; no definite D call. V was cut by 2 bases and J by 4 bases, with 8 bases left in between. This CDR3 region has 13 residues. Per germline, CDR1 SGHAT and CDR2 FQNNGV. CDR3 amino acids: CASSLRVLETQYF. The CDR3 DNA reads as TGTGCCAGCAGCTTAAGGGTTTTAGAGACCCAGTACTTC.

This clonotype was counted ten times or more. This chain links TRBV6-8 with TRBJ2-7; 10 positions agree with TRBD1. The CDR3 has 15 residues. Germline V gives CDR1 MNHGY, CDR2 SAAAGT. Germline trimming cut 5 bases from V and 6 bases from J; bases unmatched to any gene: 10. CDR3 DNA: TGTGCCAGCAGTGCCAGGGACAGGGGTGGGTCCGAGCAGTACTTC. Encoded protein: CASSARDRGGSEQYF.

In this sample, this clonotype turned up a few times. The chain is built from TRBV20-1 and TRBJ2-3; TRBD2 matches at 7 bases. The CDR3 is 16 amino acids. The germline CDR1 and CDR2 sequences are DFQATT and SNEGSKA (reference sequence). J gave up 0 bases and V 4 bases, and 10 bases lay outside the gene matches. The DNA for the CDR3 is TGCAGTGCTACCCGTGGTGGCGGGGGAAGCACAGATACGCAGTATTTT. Protein: CSATRGGGGSTDTQYF.

At least ten counts were recorded for this clonotype. The CDR3 DNA sequence: TGTGCCAGCAGGGGGTCCGTCTCCTACAATGAGCAGTTCTTC. Translating gives CASRGSVSYNEQFF. The chain has TRBV6-2 or TRBV6-3 and TRBJ2-1; the D is unclear. The germline CDR1 and CDR2 sequences are MNHEY and SVGEGT. Trimming took off 6 bases at V and 0 bases at J, with 9 bases between the two ends. This CDR3 contains 14 residues.

There are many counts of this clonotype. V usage is TRBV11-2 and J usage is TRBJ2-3; 10 bases are a match to TRBD2. Germline CDR1 reads SGHAT; CDR2 reads FQNNGV. After removal of 8 bases from V and 3 bases from J, the junction contained 11 bases not matched to a gene. The CDR3 totals 16 residues. The CDR3, as DNA: TGTGCCAGCTCTCGGACTAGCGGTGCAAGGACAGATACGCAGTATTTT. Its translation: CASSRTSGARTDTQYF.